This T cell receptor beta chain was sequenced for a study of blood T cell repertoires in COVID-19. Study context: COVID-19 samples, acute and convalescent, were from the United States, Italy and Spain. Nucleic acid was either cDNA or gDNA, and it came from T cells, B-cell-depleted T cells, or PBMCs.

Germline CDR1 reads SGHTA; CDR2 reads FQGNSA. The CDR3 contains 13 residues. V shed 6 bases and J shed 3 bases, with 11 bases lying between them. Per the original methods: From reference gene primer amplification, estimates of nucleated cell counts were derived. TCRdb's copy holds only in-frame clones and misses some; the assay was immunoSEQ multiplex PCR. V, J and clone size are taken as reported in that table, and D and trimming were inferred from the DNA itself. The table lists hundreds of thousands of clones, 82% of them singletons. What the recovered Cohort 3 donors had was two negative PCRs, clearance, or symptom resolution.

The rearrangement uses TRBV7-2 and TRBJ1-1; D unclear. This TCR was sampled from a woman aged 55-70 years who had recovered from COVID-19. The sequenced sample consisted of PBMCs or T cells enriched from blood (not recorded which). The CDR3 loop reads CASRAQWDTEAFF. CDR3 sequence (DNA): TGTGCCAGCAGAGCGCAGTGGGACACTGAAGCTTTCTTT.